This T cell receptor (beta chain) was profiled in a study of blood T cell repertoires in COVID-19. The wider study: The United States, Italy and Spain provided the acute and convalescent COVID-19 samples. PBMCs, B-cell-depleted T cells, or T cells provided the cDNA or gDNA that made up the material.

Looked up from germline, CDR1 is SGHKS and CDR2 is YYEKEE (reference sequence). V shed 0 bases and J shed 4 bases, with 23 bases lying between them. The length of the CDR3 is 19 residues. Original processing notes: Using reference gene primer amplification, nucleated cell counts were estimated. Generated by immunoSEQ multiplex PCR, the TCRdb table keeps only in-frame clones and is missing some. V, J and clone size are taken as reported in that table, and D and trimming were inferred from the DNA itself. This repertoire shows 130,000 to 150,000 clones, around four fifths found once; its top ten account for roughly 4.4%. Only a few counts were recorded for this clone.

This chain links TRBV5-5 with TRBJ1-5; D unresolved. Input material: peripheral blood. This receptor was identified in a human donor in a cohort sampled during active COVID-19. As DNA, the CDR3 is TGTGCCAGCAGCTTGGAGGCCCCGTTCGAGTGGAGTCAGAATCAGCCCCAGCATTTT. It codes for CASSLEAPFEWSQNQPQHF.